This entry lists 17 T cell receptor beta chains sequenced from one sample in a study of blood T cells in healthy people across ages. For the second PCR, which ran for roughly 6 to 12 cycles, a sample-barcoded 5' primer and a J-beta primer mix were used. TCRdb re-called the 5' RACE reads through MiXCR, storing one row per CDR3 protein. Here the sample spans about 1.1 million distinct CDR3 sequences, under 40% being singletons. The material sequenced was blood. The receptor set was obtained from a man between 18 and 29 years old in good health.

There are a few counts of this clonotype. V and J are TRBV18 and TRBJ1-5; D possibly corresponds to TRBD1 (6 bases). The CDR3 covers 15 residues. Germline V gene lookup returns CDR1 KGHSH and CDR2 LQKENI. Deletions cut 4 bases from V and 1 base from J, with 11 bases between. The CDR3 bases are TGTGCCAGCTCACGGGGGACATGGAGCAATCAGCCCCAGCATTTT. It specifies CASSRGTWSNQPQHF.

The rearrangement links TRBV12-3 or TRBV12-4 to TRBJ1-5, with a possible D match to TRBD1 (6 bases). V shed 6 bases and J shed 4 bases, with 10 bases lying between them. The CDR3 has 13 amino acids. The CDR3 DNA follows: TGTGCCAGCAGACGGACAGCGAATCAGCCCCAGCATTTT. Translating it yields CASRRTANQPQHF.

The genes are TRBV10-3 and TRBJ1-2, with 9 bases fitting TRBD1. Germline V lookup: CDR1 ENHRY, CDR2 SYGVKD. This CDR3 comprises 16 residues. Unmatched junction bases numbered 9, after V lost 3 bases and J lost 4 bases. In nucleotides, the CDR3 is TGTGCCATCAGTGATCTTGTACAGGGGGCCGGCTATGGCTACACCTTC. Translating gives CAISDLVQGAGYGYTF.

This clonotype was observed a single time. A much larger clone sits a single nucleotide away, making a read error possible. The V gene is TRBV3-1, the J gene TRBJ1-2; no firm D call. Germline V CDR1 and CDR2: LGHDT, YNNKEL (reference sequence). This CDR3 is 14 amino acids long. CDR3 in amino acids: CASSAYTFAYGHTF. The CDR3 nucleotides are TGTGCCAGCAGCGCCTACACCTTTGCCTATGGCCACACCTTC.

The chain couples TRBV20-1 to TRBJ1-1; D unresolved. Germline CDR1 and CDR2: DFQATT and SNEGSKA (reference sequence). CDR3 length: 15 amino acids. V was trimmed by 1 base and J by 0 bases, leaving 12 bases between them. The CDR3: CSARARQFLNTEAFF. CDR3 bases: TGCAGTGCTAGAGCCCGCCAGTTTTTGAACACTGAAGCTTTCTTT.

CDR3 protein: CASRGPNEQYF. The DNA of the CDR3 is TGTGCCAGCAGGGGGCCAAATGAGCAGTACTTC. The chain combines TRBV25-1 with TRBJ2-5; a weak D match, TRBD1 (5 bases). Trimming stripped 6 bases from V and 11 bases from J, with 13 bases between. This CDR3 comprises 11 residues. Germline lookup yields CDR1 MGHDK and CDR2 SYGVNS.

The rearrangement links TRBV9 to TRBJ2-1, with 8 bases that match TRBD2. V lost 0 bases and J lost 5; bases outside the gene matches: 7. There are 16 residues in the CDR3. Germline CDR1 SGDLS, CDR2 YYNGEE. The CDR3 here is CASSVALSGVHNEQFF. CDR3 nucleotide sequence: TGTGCCAGCAGCGTAGCACTTAGCGGGGTCCACAATGAGCAGTTCTTC.

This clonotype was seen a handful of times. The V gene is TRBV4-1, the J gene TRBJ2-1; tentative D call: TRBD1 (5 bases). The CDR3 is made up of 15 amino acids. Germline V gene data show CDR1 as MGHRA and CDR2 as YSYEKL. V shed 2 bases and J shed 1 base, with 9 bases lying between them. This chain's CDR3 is CASSQLGVSYNEQFF. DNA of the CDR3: TGCGCCAGCAGCCAACTAGGGGTTTCCTACAATGAGCAGTTCTTC.

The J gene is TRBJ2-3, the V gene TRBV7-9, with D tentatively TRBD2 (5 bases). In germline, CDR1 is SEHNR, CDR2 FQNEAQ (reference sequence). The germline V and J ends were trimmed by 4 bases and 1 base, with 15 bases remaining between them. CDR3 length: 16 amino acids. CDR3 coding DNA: TGTGCCAGCAGCTCAAATCTAGCACCGGGCACAGATACGCAGTATTTT. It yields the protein CASSSNLAPGTDTQYF.

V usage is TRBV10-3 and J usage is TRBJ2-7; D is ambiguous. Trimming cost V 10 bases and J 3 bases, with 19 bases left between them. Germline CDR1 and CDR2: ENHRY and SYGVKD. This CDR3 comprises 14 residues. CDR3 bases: TGTGCCACAGCGTCGGAGAACCGAAACTACGAGCAGTACTTC. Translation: CATASENRNYEQYF.

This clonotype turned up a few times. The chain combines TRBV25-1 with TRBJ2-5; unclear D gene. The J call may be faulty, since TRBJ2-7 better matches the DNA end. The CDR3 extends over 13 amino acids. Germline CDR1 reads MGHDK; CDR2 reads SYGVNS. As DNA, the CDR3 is TGTGCCAGCAGTGACCGAATACTCGGCGAGCAGTACTTC. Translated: CASSDRILGEQYF.

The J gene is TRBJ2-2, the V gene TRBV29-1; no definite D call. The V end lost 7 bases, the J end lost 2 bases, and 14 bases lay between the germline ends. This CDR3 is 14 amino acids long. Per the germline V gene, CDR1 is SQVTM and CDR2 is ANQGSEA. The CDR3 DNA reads TGCAGCGCAGCCGACTTAACCAACACCGGGGAGCTGTTTTTT. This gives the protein CSAADLTNTGELFF.

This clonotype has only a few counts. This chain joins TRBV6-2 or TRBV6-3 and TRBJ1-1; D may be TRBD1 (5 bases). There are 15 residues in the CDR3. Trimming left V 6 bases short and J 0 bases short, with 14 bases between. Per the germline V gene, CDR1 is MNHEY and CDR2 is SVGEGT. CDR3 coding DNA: TGTGCCAGCAGCCCTTTGGACACAATGAACACTGAAGCTTTCTTT. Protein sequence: CASSPLDTMNTEAFF.

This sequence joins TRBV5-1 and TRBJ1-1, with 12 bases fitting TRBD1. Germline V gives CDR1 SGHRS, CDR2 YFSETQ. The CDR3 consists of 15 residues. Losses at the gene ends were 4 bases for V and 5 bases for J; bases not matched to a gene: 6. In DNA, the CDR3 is TGCGCCAGCAGCAGGGGACAGGGGGCTCGGACTGAAGCTTTCTTT. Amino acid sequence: CASSRGQGARTEAFF. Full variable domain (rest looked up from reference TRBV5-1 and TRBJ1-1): KAGVTQTPRYLIKTRGQQVTLSCSPISGHRSVSWYQQTPGQGLQFLFEYFSETQRNKGNFPGRFSGRQFSNSRSEMNVSTLELGDSALYLCASSRGQGARTEAFFGQGTRLTVV.

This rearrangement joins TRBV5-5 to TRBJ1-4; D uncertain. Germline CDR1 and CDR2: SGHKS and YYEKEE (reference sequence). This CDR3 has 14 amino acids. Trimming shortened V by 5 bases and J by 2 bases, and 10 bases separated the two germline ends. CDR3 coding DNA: TGTGCCAGCAGTTTACCTCAGACTAATGAAAAACTGTTTTTT. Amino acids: CASSLPQTNEKLFF.

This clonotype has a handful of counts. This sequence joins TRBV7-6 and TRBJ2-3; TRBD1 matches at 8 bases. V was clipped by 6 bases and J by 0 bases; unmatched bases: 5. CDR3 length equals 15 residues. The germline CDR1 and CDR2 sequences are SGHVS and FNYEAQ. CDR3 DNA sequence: TGTGCCAGCAGACCGACAGGGGCCAGCACAGATACGCAGTATTTT. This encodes CASRPTGASTDTQYF.

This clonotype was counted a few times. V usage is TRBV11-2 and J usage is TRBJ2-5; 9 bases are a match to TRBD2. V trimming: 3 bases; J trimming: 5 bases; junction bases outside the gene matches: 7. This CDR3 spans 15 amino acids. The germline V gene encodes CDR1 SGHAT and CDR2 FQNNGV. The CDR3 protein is CASSFGLASWETQYF. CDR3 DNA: TGTGCCAGCAGCTTTGGACTAGCGAGCTGGGAGACCCAGTACTTC.